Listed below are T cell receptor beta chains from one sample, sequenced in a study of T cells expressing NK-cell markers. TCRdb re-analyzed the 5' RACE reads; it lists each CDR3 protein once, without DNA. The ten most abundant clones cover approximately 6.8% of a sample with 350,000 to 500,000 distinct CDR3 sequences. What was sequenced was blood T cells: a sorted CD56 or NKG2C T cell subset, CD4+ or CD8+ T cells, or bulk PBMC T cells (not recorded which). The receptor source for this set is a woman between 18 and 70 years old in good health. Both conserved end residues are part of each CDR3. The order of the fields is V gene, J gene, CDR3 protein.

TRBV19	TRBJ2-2	CASSTGGRTVAGELFF
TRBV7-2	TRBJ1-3	CASSMSGGFSGNTIYF
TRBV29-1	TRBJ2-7	CSVVIGPSYEQYF
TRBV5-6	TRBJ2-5	CASSLTGTSHETQYF
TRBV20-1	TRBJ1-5	CSATYLRSGTSTRGQPQHF
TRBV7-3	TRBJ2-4	CASSPGTSVNIQYF
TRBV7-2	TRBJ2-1	CASSLAHTSYNEQFF
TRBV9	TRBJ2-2	CASSVGTSPGELFF
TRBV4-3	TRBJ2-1	CASSQQDVAGVRYNEQFF
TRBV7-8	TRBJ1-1	CASRAGSVNTEAFF
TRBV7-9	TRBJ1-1	CASSPSGQGYTEAFF
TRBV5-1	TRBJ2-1	CASSLRPHTETYNEQFF
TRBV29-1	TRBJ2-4	CSVEEPRGIQYF
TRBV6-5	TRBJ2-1	CASSLLRGGDELNEQFF
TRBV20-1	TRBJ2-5	CSISLEGVGKTQYF
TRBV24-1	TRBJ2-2	CATSDVSGTGYTGELFF
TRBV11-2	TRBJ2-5	CASSPPWLWETQYF
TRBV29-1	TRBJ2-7	CSVEGVGPYEQYF
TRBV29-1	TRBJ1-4	CSVARDRDEKLFF
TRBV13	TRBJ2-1	CASSAFGGKNEQFF
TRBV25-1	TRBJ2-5	CASSGVETQYF
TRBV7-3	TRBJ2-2	CASSLKGGANTGELFF
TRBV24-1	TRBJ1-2	CATSDLAGGGYTF
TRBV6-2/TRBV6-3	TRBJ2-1	CASSYSAVYEQFF
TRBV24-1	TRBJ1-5	CATSEKDREAQPQHF
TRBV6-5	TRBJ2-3	CASSYYAGSDTQYF
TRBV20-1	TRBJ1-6	CSARATGGIDSPLHF
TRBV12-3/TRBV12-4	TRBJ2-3	CASIAGTGVRTDTQYF
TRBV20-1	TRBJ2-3	CSAERGLSTDTQYF
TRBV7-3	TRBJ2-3	CASSWGGPVDTQYF
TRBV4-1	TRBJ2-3	CASSHDSSGNTDTQYF
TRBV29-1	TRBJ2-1	CSVNRQGFHEQFF
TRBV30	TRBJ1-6	CAWNLGTASLSPLHF
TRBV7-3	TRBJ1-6	CASSPSRDSPLHF
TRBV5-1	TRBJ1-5	CASSLTTGGNQPQHF
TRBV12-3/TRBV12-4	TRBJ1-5	CASSVTEQPQHF
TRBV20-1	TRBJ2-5	CSATTSGRRETQYF
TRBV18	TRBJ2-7	CASSPSDRTYEQYF
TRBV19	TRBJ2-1	CASSIPGTGRNEQFF
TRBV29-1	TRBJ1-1	CSAYRGPTEAFF
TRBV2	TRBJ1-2	CASGGTNYGYTF
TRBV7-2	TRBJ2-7	CASSYPDSYEQYF
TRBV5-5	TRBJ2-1	CASSSTGQHNEQFF
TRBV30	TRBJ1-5	CAWSVQGGNQPQHF
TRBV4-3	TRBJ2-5	CASSQDSSSGGRETQYF
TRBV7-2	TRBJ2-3	CASNPTTDTQYF
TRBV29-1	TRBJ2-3	CSVVDMFSSDTQYF
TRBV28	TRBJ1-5	CASSQIRGNNQPQHF
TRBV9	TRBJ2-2	CASSGTGVVGELFF
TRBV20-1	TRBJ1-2	CSAPKRGAGGYTF
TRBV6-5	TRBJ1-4	CASSYEQGKEKLFF
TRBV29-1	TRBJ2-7	CSVALALGEQYF
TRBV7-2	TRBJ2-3	CASSLSGGRTDTQYF
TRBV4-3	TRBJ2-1	CASSQDRIGVYNEQFF
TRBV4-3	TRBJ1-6	CASSQDADWGPNSPLHF